This is a list of T cell receptor beta chains from one sample in a study of lymphopenia after photon versus proton radiotherapy. Assay: immunoSEQ multiplex PCR; the TCRdb copy retains only in-frame clones and omits some. The repertoire holds 70,000 or so clones, with less than 95% as singletons. The sequencing here drew on peripheral blood, taken from a patient treated with photon-based radiotherapy. The origin of the receptors is a woman aged 40 to 50 with cholangiocarcinoma. Each CDR3 is given with its conserved first and last residue. A D gene is named only where the DNA matches it firmly. Some rows mark clone size as missing; the rest say once, few, many or name a class of expanded clone.

>-|TRBV4-1|TRBJ1-6|-
TGCGCCAGCAGCCAAGACCCGAGTTCACCCCTCCACTTT
CASSQDPSSPLHF
>-|TRBV28|TRBJ2-7|-
TGTGCCAGCAGCTTAGATGAGGGGGAGGGGGCCCAACGCTACGAGCAGTACTTC
CASSLDEGEGAQRYEQYF
>few|TRBV7-3|TRBJ1-1|-
TGTGCCAGCAGCGGCAGACAGTTTAACACTGAAGCTTTCTTT
CASSGRQFNTEAFF
>-|TRBV5-1|TRBJ1-1|-
TGCGCCAGCAGCTGGGACAACACTGAAGCTTTCTTT
CASSWDNTEAFF
>-|TRBV2|TRBJ2-1|TRBD2
TGTGCCAGCTCGAGGACTAGCGTACCCTACAATGAGCAGTTCTTC
CASSRTSVPYNEQFF
>-|TRBV6-1|TRBJ2-7|TRBD1
TGTGCCAGCAGTGAAGGGACAGGGGGCGGTCCCGAGCAGTACTTC
CASSEGTGGGPEQYF
>-|TRBV5-1|TRBJ1-3|TRBD1
TGCGCCAGCAGCTTGGGACAGGGGGCTGGAAACACCATATATTTT
CASSLGQGAGNTIYF
>-|TRBV15|TRBJ2-7|TRBD2
TGTGCCACCAGCGGACTCATAGCGGGGGGCTACGAGCAGTACTTC
CATSGLIAGGYEQYF
>-|TRBV5-4|TRBJ1-2|-
TGTGCCAGCAGGCCACCTTCTAACTATGGCTACACCTTC
CASRPPSNYGYTF
>-|TRBV19|TRBJ1-3|-
TGTGCCAGTAGTATCGAAGGCACCATATATTTT
CASSIEGTIYF
>-|TRBV19|TRBJ1-2|-
TGTGCCAGTAGTATGGGCCCTTTGGGGGGCTACACCTTC
CASSMGPLGGYTF
>-|TRBV4-3|TRBJ2-1|-
TGCGCCAGCAGCCAAGCGGCTAGCCTCTACAATGAGCAGTTCTTC
CASSQAASLYNEQFF
>-|TRBV10-3|TRBJ1-1|TRBD1
TGTGCCATCAGGGGGACAGGGATAGGGAACACTGAAGCTTTCTTT
CAIRGTGIGNTEAFF
>-|TRBV30|TRBJ2-3|-
TGTGCCTGGAGTAAGCAGGGGAGTACGCAGTATTTT
CAWSKQGSTQYF
>-|TRBV4-1|TRBJ1-1|-
TGCGCCAGCAGCCAAGATCCGAGGAACACTGAAGCTTTCTTT
CASSQDPRNTEAFF
>-|TRBV6-1|TRBJ2-7|-
TGTGCCAGCAGTGCGCCGTCAACTATTCCCTACGAGCAGTACTTC
CASSAPSTIPYEQYF
>-|TRBV30|TRBJ1-2|-
TGTGCCTGCTTCGGGACGCGAAGTGGCTATGGCTACACCTTC
CACFGTRSGYGYTF
>-|TRBV30|TRBJ2-1|TRBD2
TGTGCCTGGAGTTATCTAGCGGGAGGATACAATGAGCAGTTCTTC
CAWSYLAGGYNEQFF
>once|TRBV2|TRBJ1-1|-
TGTGCCAGCACTGATAACAGGGTAATGAACACTGAAGCTTTCTTT
CASTDNRVMNTEAFF
>once|TRBV28|TRBJ2-7|TRBD1
TGTGCCAGCAGTTTGACAGGGGACGAGCAGTACTTC
CASSLTGDEQYF
>once|TRBV5-1|TRBJ2-7|-
TGCGCCAGCAGCCTACAGACAGGCCATGGCTACGAGCAGTACTTC
CASSLQTGHGYEQYF
>-|TRBV5-5|TRBJ2-1|TRBD2
TGTGCCAGCAGCGCACTAGCGGGAGACAATGAGCAGTTCTTC
CASSALAGDNEQFF
>-|TRBV6-1|TRBJ2-4|-
TGTGCCAGCAGTGAGAGGAGTTATAACATTCAGTACTTC
CASSERSYNIQYF
>-|TRBV29-1|TRBJ2-7|TRBD2
TGCAGCGTTAGGCGGGGGGACTCCTACGAGCAGTACTTC
CSVRRGDSYEQYF
>-|TRBV2|TRBJ2-7|-
TGTGCCAGCAGTGGACCCGCAGGGATGGGCGAGCAGTACTTC
CASSGPAGMGEQYF
>-|TRBV5-6|TRBJ2-7|-
TGTGCCAGCAGCCCGGAGGGCGTACGAGAGCAGTACTTC
CASSPEGVREQYF
>few|TRBV19|TRBJ1-2|-
TGTGCCAGTAGTACACCCCAGGGCTATGGCTACACCTTC
CASSTPQGYGYTF
>-|TRBV5-1|TRBJ2-7|-
TGCGCCAGCAGCCCCCGTGGGGACGAGCAGTACTTC
CASSPRGDEQYF
>-|TRBV6-1|TRBJ2-7|TRBD2
TGTGCCAGCAGTGACGGAGCGGGAGGTCACTACGAGCAGTACTTC
CASSDGAGGHYEQYF
>-|TRBV4-2|TRBJ1-2|-
TGTGCCAGCAGCCCGGGGGAACTGCCTAACTATGGCTACACCTTC
CASSPGELPNYGYTF
>-|TRBV5-1|TRBJ1-2|TRBD1
TGCGCCAGCAGCCCTCAGGGACAGGGTGGCGGCTACACCTTC
CASSPQGQGGGYTF
>-|TRBV4-1|TRBJ1-1|-
TGCGCCAGCAGCGACACCTCGAACACTGAAGCTTTCTTT
CASSDTSNTEAFF
>once|TRBV6-5|TRBJ2-1|-
TGTGCCAGCAGTTACTCAGTGGGCAATGAGCAGTTCTTC
CASSYSVGNEQFF
>-|TRBV7-2|TRBJ1-4|TRBD1
TGTGCCAGCAGCTCAGGGGGGACAGGGCTTGCTGAAAAACTGTTTTTT
CASSSGGTGLAEKLFF
>once|TRBV9|TRBJ1-4|-
-
CASSVGSGTAGPLFF
>-|TRBV11-2|TRBJ1-1|-
TGTGCCAGCAGCTTAGACGGGGGTGAAGCTTTCTTT
CASSLDGGEAFF
>-|TRBV6-5|TRBJ2-1|-
TGTGCCAGCAGGCTAGGGTCTGGTGAGCAGTTCTTC
CASRLGSGEQFF
>few|TRBV6-1|TRBJ1-6|-
TGTGCCAGCTCGACGGCAGGGAATTCACCCCTCCACTTT
CASSTAGNSPLHF
>-|TRBV2|TRBJ1-1|-
TGTGCCAGCAGTGAAGTCAGGGCTGATTTCTTT
CASSEVRADFF
>-|TRBV6-5|TRBJ2-1|-
TGTGCCAGCAGGCCCATCGGAGGCTACAATGAGCAGTTCTTC
CASRPIGGYNEQFF
>few|TRBV4-2|TRBJ1-6|-
TGTGCCAGCAGCCAAGATACAGATTCACCCCTCCACTTT
CASSQDTDSPLHF
>-|TRBV7-8|TRBJ2-1|TRBD1
TGTGCCAGCAGTCCCGCACAGGGGGGTGAGCAGTTCTTC
CASSPAQGGEQFF
>-|TRBV6-5|TRBJ2-7|-
TGTGCCAGCAGACCATCGAACCCGCAAGGCGAGCAGTACTTC
CASRPSNPQGEQYF
>once|TRBV5-4|TRBJ2-1|-
TGTGCCAGCGGGATGTTTAGCAACAATGAGCAGTTCTTC
CASGMFSNNEQFF
>-|TRBV9|TRBJ2-7|-
TGTGCCAGCAGCGTAGGGACAGCCTCCTACGAGCAGTACTTC
CASSVGTASYEQYF
>-|TRBV5-1|TRBJ1-5|TRBD1
TGCGCCAGCAGCCCTGGGACAGGGGGCCATCAGCCCCAGCATTTT
CASSPGTGGHQPQHF
>-|TRBV2|TRBJ1-1|-
TGTGCCAGCAGTGAAGCATTAGGAATCAACACTGAAGCTTTCTTT
CASSEALGINTEAFF
>-|TRBV11-2|TRBJ2-7|TRBD2
TGTGCCAGCAGCTCTAATCGGGGGGGCGCGTTCTACGAGCAGTACTTC
CASSSNRGGAFYEQYF
>-|TRBV30|TRBJ2-7|-
TGTGCCTGGAGTGATGGCAGCTACGAGCAGTACTTC
CAWSDGSYEQYF
>-|TRBV4-1|TRBJ1-1|TRBD1
TGCGCCAGCAGCCAAGATCGGGACAGGGGTATGGGTCGGACTGAAGCTTTCTTT
CASSQDRDRGMGRTEAFF
>-|TRBV5-6|TRBJ1-2|-
TGTGCCAGCAGCCGAACGACACCTAGGGGCTATGGCTACACCTTC
CASSRTTPRGYGYTF
>-|TRBV5-4|TRBJ2-7|-
TGTGCCAGCAGCAGGGACGCCTACGAGCAGTACTTC
CASSRDAYEQYF
>-|TRBV4-2|TRBJ2-2|TRBD2
TGTGCCAGCAGCCAAGATCAACCTAGCGGGAGAGAGCTGTTTTTT
CASSQDQPSGRELFF
>-|TRBV7-2|TRBJ1-3|-
TGTGCCAGCAGCTTAGCGGGGGTTCTCTCTGGAAACACCATATATTTT
CASSLAGVLSGNTIYF
>-|TRBV6-5|TRBJ1-6|TRBD1
TGTGCCAGCAGTTCCGGGACAGGCGGCAATTCACCCCTCCACTTT
CASSSGTGGNSPLHF
>-|TRBV19|TRBJ2-7|TRBD1
TGTGCCAGTAGTATTGGACAGGTACTCACCTACGAGCAGTACTTC
CASSIGQVLTYEQYF
>-|TRBV14|TRBJ1-4|-
TGTGCCAGCAGCCATACCAAGGTGAAACTGTTTTTT
CASSHTKVKLFF
>-|TRBV7-9|TRBJ2-5|-
TGTGCCAGCAGCTTGGGAACAGCACCACGAGCGGGGACCCAGTACTTC
CASSLGTAPRAGTQYF
>-|TRBV7-9|TRBJ2-5|-
TGTGCCAGCAGCTTAGATAGGACACTTAAGGGAGAGACCCAGTACTTC
CASSLDRTLKGETQYF